Described below is a single T cell receptor beta chain sequence and its context. This specimen belongs to a study of monozygotic twins with inflammatory bowel disease. TCRdb re-called the 5' RACE reads, yielding one record per CDR3 amino acid sequence without DNA. The sample's table shows 350,000 to 400,000 distinct CDR3 sequences. The CDR3 totals 15 residues. Germline CDR1 is SGHTA and CDR2 is FQGNSA. The authors isolated total RNA from whole blood without sorting T cells. The sequence was collected from a human donor with ulcerative colitis or Crohn's disease, or a healthy co-twin of an affected twin (not recorded which). Sequencing used blood. J is TRBJ1-5 and V is TRBV7-2. The CDR3 spells CASSPSFGRGQPQHF.